This is a list of T cell receptor beta chains from one sample in a study of T cell clonotyping in hematopoietic cell transplantation. Sequenced by immunoSEQ multiplex PCR; TCRdb stores in-frame clones only, minus some. Among 13,000 to 15,000 clones listed, 90% to 95% were seen once. The sample consisted of PBMCs, taken 30 days after allogeneic stem cell transplant. These receptors came from a male patient in his sixties or seventies who had an allogeneic stem cell transplant from an unrelated donor, so the T cells may come from the graft donor. Some clones in this sample may be carry-over from other donors' samples. Both conserved end residues are part of each CDR3. Fields, in order: clone size, D gene, V gene, J gene, CDR3 DNA, CDR3 protein. The D gene is left open where the match is weak. Rows give clone size only sometimes, using once, few, many, or a class for an expanded clone.

>-|-|TRBV30|TRBJ1-2
TGTGCCTGGAGTACAAGTTATGGCTACACCTTC
CAWSTSYGYTF
>-|TRBD2|TRBV6-5|TRBJ2-3
TGTGCCAGCAGATCCCCCAGCGGGGGGGATACGCAGTATTTT
CASRSPSGGDTQYF
>once|TRBD2|TRBV7-2|TRBJ2-3
TGTGCCAGCAGCTTAGTAGGGACTAGCGGGAGGATTAGCGCAGATACGCAGTATTTT
CASSLVGTSGRISADTQYF
>-|-|TRBV14|TRBJ1-2
TGTGCCAGCAGCCAAGTACAGAGCTATGGCTACACCTTC
CASSQVQSYGYTF
>-|-|TRBV6-1|TRBJ1-5
TGTGCCAGCAGTGAAGGGAAGATCGGGCTCCCCAATCAGCCCCAGCATTTT
CASSEGKIGLPNQPQHF
>-|-|TRBV4-2|TRBJ1-4
TGTGCCAGCAGCCAAGGGGGGGGGCTGGTTGAAAAACTGTTTTTT
CASSQGGGLVEKLFF
>-|-|TRBV6-6|TRBJ1-3
TGTGCCAGCAGTTACGGTCGGGGTCAGTCTGGAAACACCATATATTTT
CASSYGRGQSGNTIYF
>few|-|TRBV6-5|TRBJ1-2
TGTGCCAGCAGTTACGGGAACTATGGCTACACCTTC
CASSYGNYGYTF
>-|-|TRBV4-1|TRBJ2-7
TGCGCCAGCAGCCAACAGGGGAGGGAAGCCTACGAGCAGTACTTC
CASSQQGREAYEQYF
>-|-|TRBV7-9|TRBJ2-3
TGTGCCAGCAGCAAGGGACGTACAGATACGCAGTATTTT
CASSKGRTDTQYF
>-|TRBD1|TRBV29-1|TRBJ1-2
TGCAGCGTCGCCGCCCAGGGACAGGGCGGGGGCTACACCTTC
CSVAAQGQGGGYTF
>-|-|TRBV19|TRBJ1-2
TGTGCCAGTACCCCTACAGGGACTAATGGCTACACCTTC
CASTPTGTNGYTF
>-|-|TRBV29-1|TRBJ1-5
TGCAGCGCCGTAGAGGGAGATCAGCCCCAGCATTTT
CSAVEGDQPQHF
>-|-|TRBV12-1|TRBJ2-7
TGTGCCAGCAACAGGACTAGCGGGAGTAAGGGCTACGAGCAGTACTTC
CASNRTSGSKGYEQYF
>-|TRBD1|TRBV29-1|TRBJ1-4
TGCAGCGTTGAGGCAGGGGGCAAGGAAAAACTGTTTTTT
CSVEAGGKEKLFF
>-|TRBD2|TRBV9|TRBJ2-1
TGTGCCAGCAGCCCAAGGACTAGTTCAGGGTACAATGAGCAGTTCTTC
CASSPRTSSGYNEQFF
>-|TRBD2|TRBV6-5|TRBJ2-7
TGTGCCAGCAGTCCTGAGCGGGGGCGCTACGAGCAGTACTTC
CASSPERGRYEQYF
>-|-|TRBV27|TRBJ2-7
TGTGCCAGCAGTTTCAGCATTTTCCCCTACGAGCAGTACTTC
CASSFSIFPYEQYF
>-|-|TRBV5-6|TRBJ1-2
TGTGCCAGCAGCTTAGGGGGAAACTATGGCTACACCTTC
CASSLGGNYGYTF
>-|TRBD2|TRBV10-1|TRBJ2-7
TGCGCCAGCAGTGATTTCATAGCGGGAGGCGACGAGCAGTACTTC
CASSDFIAGGDEQYF
>-|-|TRBV11-2|TRBJ1-5
TGTGCCAGCAGCTTAGATTTCGAGGACAGAATAACGCAGCCCCAGCATTTT
CASSLDFEDRITQPQHF
>once|TRBD1|TRBV14|TRBJ1-1
TGTGCCAGCAGCCAACCCGGACAGGGGCTGAACACTGAAGCTTTCTTT
CASSQPGQGLNTEAFF
>-|-|TRBV6-1|TRBJ2-7
TGTGCCAGCAGGGACGAGCCCTACGAGCAGTACTTC
CASRDEPYEQYF
>-|-|TRBV11-2|TRBJ2-5
TGTGCCAGCAGGACCAGGACAGCCGAAGAGACCCAGTACTTC
CASRTRTAEETQYF
>-|TRBD1|TRBV29-1|TRBJ1-1
TGCAGCGTTGACGGACAGGGGTTTGAAGCTTTCTTT
CSVDGQGFEAFF
>-|-|TRBV9|TRBJ2-5
TGTGCCAGCAGCGTAGCAATGGACTTCCAAGAGACCCAGTACTTC
CASSVAMDFQETQYF
>-|-|TRBV4-2|TRBJ1-3
TGTGCCAGCAGCCAAGGTTTGTCGGGAAACACCATATATTTT
CASSQGLSGNTIYF
>-|-|TRBV14|TRBJ1-2
TGTGCCAGCAGCCAAGATGGGTGGGGCTACACCTTC
CASSQDGWGYTF
>-|-|TRBV6-6|TRBJ1-6
TGTGCCAGCAGTTACTCAGGGAATGAGTCACCCCTCCACTTT
CASSYSGNESPLHF